This T cell receptor (beta chain) was retrieved from a study of OX40 agonist ivuxolimab in advanced cancers. Notes on the study in general: Some of the nonresponding patients also showed low levels of normalized T-cell clonal expansion.

Measured with immunoSEQ multiplex PCR; TCRdb has only the in-frame clones, and not every one. The table records around 83,000 clones, 91% of them present only once. Note on this clone: Its antigen is unidentified.

Autoimmune disease history or systemic immunosuppression barred patients. CDR1 is SGHTA and CDR2 is FQGNSA in the germline V gene. The V and J ends lost 2 bases and 1 base respectively, with 9 bases between them. The CDR3 runs 16 residues. The chain joins TRBV7-2 to TRBJ2-6; D remains unclear. This TCR was sampled from an adult with an advanced solid tumor such as melanoma, head and neck, liver or kidney cancer. Specimen: CD4+ or CD8+ T cells sorted from blood, collected in a trial of the OX40 agonist ivuxolimab. This CDR3 reads CASSLSTGSGANVLTF. The CDR3 coding sequence is TGTGCCAGCAGCTTATCGACCGGGTCTGGGGCCAACGTCCTGACTTTC.